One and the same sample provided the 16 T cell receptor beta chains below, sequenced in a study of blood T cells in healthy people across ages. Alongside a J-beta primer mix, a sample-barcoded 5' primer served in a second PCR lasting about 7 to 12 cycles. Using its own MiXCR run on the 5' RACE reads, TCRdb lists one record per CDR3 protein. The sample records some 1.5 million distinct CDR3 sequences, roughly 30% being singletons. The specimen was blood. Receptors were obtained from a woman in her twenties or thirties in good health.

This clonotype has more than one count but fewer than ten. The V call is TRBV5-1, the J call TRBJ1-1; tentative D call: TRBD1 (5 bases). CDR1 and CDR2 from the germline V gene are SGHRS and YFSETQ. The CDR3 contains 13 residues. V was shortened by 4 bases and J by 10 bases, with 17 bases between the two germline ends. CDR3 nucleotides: TGCGCCAGCAGCCAGATTGGGCAGGGAGCAGCTTTCTTT. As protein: CASSQIGQGAAFF. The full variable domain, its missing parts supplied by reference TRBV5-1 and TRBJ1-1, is KAGVTQTPRYLIKTRGQQVTLSCSPISGHRSVSWYQQTPGQGLQFLFEYFSETQRNKGNFPGRFSGRQFSNSRSEMNVSTLELGDSALYLCASSQIGQGAAFFGQGTRLTVV.

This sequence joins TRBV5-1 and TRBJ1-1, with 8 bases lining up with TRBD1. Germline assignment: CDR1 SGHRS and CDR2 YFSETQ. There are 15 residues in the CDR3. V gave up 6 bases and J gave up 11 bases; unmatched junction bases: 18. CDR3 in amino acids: CASTPGQADPAGAFF. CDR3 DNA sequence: TGCGCCAGCACTCCGGGACAGGCCGATCCGGCGGGGGCTTTCTTT.

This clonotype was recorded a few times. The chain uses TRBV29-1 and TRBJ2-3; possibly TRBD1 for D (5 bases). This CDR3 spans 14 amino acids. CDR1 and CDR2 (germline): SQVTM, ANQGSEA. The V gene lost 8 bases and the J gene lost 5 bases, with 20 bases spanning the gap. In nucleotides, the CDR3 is TGCAGCTCTCAGGTCAGGGTCCAACGAGATACGCAGTATTTT. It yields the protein CSSQVRVQRDTQYF.

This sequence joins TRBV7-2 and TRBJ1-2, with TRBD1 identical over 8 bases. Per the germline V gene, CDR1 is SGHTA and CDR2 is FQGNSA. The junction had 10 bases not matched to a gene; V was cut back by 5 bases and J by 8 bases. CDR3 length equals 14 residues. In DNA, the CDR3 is TGTGCCAGCAGCCCCCAGGGGGCAGGGGAGGGCTACACCTTC. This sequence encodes CASSPQGAGEGYTF.

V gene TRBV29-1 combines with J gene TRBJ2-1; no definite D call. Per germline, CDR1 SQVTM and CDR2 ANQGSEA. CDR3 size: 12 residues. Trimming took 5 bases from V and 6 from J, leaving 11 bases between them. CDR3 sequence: CSVIPQTNEQFF. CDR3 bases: TGCAGCGTTATACCTCAGACCAATGAGCAGTTCTTC.

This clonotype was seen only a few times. Here the CDR3 reads CASSFGSLNNEQFF. The CDR3 region has the DNA TGTGCCAGCAGCTTTGGGAGTCTTAACAATGAGCAGTTCTTC. The gene calls are TRBV5-4 and TRBJ2-1, with D tentatively TRBD2 (5 bases). Trimming shortened V by 2 bases and J by 5 bases, and 11 bases separated the two germline ends. CDR3 size: 14 residues. Germline CDR1 reads SGHNT; CDR2 reads YYREEE (reference sequence).

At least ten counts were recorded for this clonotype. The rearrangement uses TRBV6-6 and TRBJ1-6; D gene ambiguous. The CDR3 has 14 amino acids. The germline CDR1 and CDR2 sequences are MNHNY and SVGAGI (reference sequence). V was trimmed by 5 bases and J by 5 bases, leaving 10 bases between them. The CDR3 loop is CASSLPLNNSPLHF. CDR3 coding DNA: TGTGCCAGCAGTCTACCGCTGAATAATTCACCCCTCCACTTT.

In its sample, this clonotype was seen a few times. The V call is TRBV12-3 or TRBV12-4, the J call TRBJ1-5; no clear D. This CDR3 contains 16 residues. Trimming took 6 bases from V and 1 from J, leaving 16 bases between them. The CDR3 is CASRTGRRNSNQPQHF. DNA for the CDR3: TGTGCCAGCAGAACCGGGCGACGGAACAGCAATCAGCCCCAGCATTTT.

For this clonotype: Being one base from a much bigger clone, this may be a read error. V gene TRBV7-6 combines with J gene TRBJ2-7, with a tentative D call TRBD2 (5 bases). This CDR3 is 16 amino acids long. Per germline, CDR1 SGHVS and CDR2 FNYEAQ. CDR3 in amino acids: CASNLNSGRTSYEQYF. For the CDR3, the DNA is TGTGCCAGCAACTTAAATTCCGGACGGACTTCCTACGAGCAGTACTTC.

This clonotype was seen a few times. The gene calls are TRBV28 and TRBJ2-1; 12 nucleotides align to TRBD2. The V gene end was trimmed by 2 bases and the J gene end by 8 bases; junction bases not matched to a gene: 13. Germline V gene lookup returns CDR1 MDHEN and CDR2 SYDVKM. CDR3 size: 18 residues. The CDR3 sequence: CASSLAPRPSGGADEQFF. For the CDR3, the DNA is TGTGCCAGCAGTTTAGCACCGCGCCCTAGCGGGGGGGCCGATGAGCAGTTCTTC.

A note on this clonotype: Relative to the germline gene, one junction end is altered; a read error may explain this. In nucleotides, the CDR3 is TGTGCCAGTATTATAGTCAACAGACAAGAGACTCAGTACTTC. Encoded protein: CASIIVNRQETQYF. V gene TRBV19 combines with J gene TRBJ2-5; D call uncertain. The V gene's germline CDR1 is LNHDA and CDR2 SQIVND (reference sequence). CDR3 length: 14 amino acids. The whole variable domain, remainder taken from reference TRBV19 and TRBJ2-5, is DGGITQSPKYLFRKEGQNVTLSCEQNLNHDAMYWYRQDPGQGLRLIYYSQIVNDFQKGDIAEGYSVSREKKESFPLTVTSAQKNPTAFYLCASIIVNRQETQYFGPGTRLLVL.

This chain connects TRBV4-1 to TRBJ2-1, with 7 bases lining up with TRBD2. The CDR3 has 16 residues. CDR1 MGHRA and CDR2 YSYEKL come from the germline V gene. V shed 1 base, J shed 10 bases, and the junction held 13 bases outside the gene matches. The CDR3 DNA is TGCGCCAGCAGCCAAGTCCCAACTAGCGCGGCCTGGGAGCAGTTCTTC. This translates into CASSQVPTSAAWEQFF.

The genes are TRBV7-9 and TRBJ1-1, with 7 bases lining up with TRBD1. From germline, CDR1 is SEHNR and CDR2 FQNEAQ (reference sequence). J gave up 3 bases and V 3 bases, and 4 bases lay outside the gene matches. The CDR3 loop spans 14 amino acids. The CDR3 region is CASSLTGLYTEAFF. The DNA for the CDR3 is TGTGCCAGCAGCTTGACAGGGTTGTACACTGAAGCTTTCTTT.

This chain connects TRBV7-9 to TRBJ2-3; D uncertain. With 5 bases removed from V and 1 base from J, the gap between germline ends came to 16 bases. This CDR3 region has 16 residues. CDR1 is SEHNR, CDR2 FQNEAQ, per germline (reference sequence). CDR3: CASSPPAPEGTDTQYF. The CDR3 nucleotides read TGTGCCAGCAGCCCCCCCGCCCCCGAAGGCACAGATACGCAGTATTTT.

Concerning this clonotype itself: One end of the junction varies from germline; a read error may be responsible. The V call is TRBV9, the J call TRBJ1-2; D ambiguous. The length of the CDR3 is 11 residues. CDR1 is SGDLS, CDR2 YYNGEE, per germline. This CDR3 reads CASSVGYSYTF. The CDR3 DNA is TGTGCCAGCAGTGTAGGGTATAGCTACACCTTC.

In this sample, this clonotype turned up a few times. CDR3 protein: CASSFGTIRGNQPQHF. CDR3 sequence (DNA): TGTGCCAGCAGCTTTGGGACAATCAGAGGCAATCAGCCCCAGCATTTT. The chain has TRBV5-5 and TRBJ1-5, with D possibly being TRBD1 (6 bases). Germline loops: CDR1 SGHKS, CDR2 YYEKEE (reference sequence). The CDR3 has 16 amino acids. The V end lost 2 bases, the J end lost 2 bases, and 14 bases lay between the germline ends.